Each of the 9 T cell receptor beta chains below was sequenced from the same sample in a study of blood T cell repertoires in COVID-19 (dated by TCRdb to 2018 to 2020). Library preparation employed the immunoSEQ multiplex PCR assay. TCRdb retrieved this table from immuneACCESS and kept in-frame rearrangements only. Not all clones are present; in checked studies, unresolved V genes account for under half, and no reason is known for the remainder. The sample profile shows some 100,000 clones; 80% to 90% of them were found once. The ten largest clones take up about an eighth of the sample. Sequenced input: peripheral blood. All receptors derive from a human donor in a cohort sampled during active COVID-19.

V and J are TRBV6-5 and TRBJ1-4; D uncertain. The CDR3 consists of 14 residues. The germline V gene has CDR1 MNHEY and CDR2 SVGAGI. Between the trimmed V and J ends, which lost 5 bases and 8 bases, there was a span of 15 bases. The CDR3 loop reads CASSQTRQKEKLFF. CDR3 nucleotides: TGTGCCAGCAGTCAGACTAGACAAAAGGAAAAACTGTTTTTT.

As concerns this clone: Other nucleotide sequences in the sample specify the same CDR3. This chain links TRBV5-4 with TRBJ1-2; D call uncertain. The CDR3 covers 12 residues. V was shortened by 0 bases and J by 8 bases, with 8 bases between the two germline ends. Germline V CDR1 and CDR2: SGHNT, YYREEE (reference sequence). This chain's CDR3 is CASSLGAGGYTF. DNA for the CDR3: TGTGCCAGCAGCTTGGGGGCGGGAGGCTACACCTTC.

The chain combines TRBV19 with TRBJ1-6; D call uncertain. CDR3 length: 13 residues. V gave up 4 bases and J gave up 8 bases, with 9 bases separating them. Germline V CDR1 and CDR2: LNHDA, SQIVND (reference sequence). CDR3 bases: TGTGCCAGTAGTACACAGTCAGATTCACCCCTCCACTTT. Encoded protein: CASSTQSDSPLHF.

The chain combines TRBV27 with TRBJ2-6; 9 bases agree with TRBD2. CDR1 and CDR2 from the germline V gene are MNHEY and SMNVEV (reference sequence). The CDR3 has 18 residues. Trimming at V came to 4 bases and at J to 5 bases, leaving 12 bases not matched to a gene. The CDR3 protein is CASSSEGGGAGRANVLTF. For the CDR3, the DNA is TGTGCCAGCAGTTCAGAGGGCGGGGGGGCAGGTCGGGCCAACGTCCTGACTTTC.

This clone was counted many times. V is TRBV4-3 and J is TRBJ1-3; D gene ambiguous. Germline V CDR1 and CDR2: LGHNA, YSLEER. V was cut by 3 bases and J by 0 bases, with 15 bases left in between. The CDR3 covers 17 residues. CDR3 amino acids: CASSQSYAGSSGNTIYF. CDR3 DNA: TGCGCCAGCAGCCAGTCCTACGCGGGCTCCTCTGGAAACACCATATATTTT.

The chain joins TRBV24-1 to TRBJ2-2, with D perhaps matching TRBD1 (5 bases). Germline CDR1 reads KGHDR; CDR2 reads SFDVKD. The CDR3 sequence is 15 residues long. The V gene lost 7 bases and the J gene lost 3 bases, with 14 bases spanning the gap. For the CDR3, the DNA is TGTGCCACCAGCCCTCTCCAGGGTGACACCGGGGAGCTGTTTTTT. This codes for CATSPLQGDTGELFF.

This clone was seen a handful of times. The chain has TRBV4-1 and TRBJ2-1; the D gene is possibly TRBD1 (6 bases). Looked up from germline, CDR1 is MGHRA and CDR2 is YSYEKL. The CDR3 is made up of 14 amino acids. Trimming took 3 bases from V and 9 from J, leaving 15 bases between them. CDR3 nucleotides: TGCGCCAGCAGCCAGCCCTCCAGGGGAACTGAGCAGTTCTTC. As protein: CASSQPSRGTEQFF.

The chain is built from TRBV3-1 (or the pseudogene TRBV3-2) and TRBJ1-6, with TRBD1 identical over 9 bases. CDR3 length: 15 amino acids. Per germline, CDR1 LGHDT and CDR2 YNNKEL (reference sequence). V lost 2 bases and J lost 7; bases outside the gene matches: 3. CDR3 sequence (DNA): TGTGCCAGCAGCCAAAGCGGGACAGGGAATTCACCCCTCCACTTT. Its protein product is CASSQSGTGNSPLHF.

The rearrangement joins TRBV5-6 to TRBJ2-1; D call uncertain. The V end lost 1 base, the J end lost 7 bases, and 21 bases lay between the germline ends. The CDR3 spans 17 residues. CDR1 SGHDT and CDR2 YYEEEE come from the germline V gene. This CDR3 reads CASSLQFWALRRNEQFF. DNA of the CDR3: TGTGCCAGCAGCTTGCAGTTCTGGGCTCTTCGTAGGAATGAGCAGTTCTTC. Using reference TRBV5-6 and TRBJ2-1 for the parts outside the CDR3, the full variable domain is DAGVTQSPTHLIKTRGQQVTLRCSPKSGHDTVSWYQQALGQGPQFIFQYYEEEERQRGNFPDRFSGHQFPNYSSELNVNALLLGDSALYLCASSLQFWALRRNEQFFGPGTRLTVL.